A single sample is the source of the 3 T cell receptor beta chains below, sequenced in a study of T cell clonality in common variable immunodeficiency (dated by TCRdb to the mid-2010s). Antigens for these TCRs are unknown. Broad study findings and their caveats: Reportedly, TCRbeta sequences from CVID had fewer deletions and N-nucleotide insertions, and highly modified clones with 13 or more V deletions were absent from CVID.

Library generation was performed with the immunoSEQ multiplex PCR assay. TCRdb retrieved this table from immuneACCESS and kept in-frame rearrangements only. Not all clones are present; in checked studies, unresolved V genes account for under half, and no reason is known for the remainder. Here the sample lists more than 13,000 clones, none seen once only. The ten largest clones capture 9% of the sample. The sample comprised peripheral blood mononuclear cells. Receptor source: a human donor with common variable immunodeficiency.

This chain's CDR3 is CASSIDRAGVGKLFF. The covered CDR3 bases are TGTGCCAGCAGTATCGACAGGGCAGGTGTTGGAAAA. The rearrangement joins TRBV2 to TRBJ1-4; 7 positions agree with TRBD1. Coverage ceases 3 residues before the CDR3 finishes, and the germline J gene fills in the end. V was clipped by 5 bases and J by 10 bases; unmatched bases: 13. The CDR3 extends over 15 amino acids. Germline V gene data show CDR1 as SNHLY and CDR2 as FYNNEI. Complete variable domain (other parts from reference TRBV2 and TRBJ1-4): EPEVTQTPSHQVTQMGQEVILRCVPISNHLYFYWYRQILGQKVEFLVSFYNNEISEKSEIFDDQFSVERPDGSNFTLKIRSTKLEDSAMYFCASSIDRAGVGKLFFGSGTQLSVL.

With respect to this clone: The sequence runs out 3 residues before the end of the CDR3; the remainder is reconstructed from the germline J gene. The gene calls are TRBV6-2 or TRBV6-3 and TRBJ1-1; 9 bases align to TRBD1. This CDR3 is built from 13 residues. CDR1 is MNHEY and CDR2 is SVGEGT in the germline V gene. The sequenced CDR3 bases are TGTGCCAGCTATAGAGGAGGGACAGGGAGA. Protein sequence: CASYRGGTGR. The entire CDR3 protein is CASYRGGTGRAFF.

For this clone: The CDR3 is cut off 3 residues early in the read; its end comes from the germline J gene. The chain joins TRBV5-1 to TRBJ2-7; unclear D gene. V dropped 1 base and J dropped 4 bases, with 6 bases sitting between them. CDR3 length: 12 residues. Germline V gene data show CDR1 as SGHRS and CDR2 as YFSETQ. The CDR3 reads CASSLYGYEQYF. The CDR3 DNA, read in part, is TGCGCCAGCAGCTTGTACGGGTACGAG.